The 26 T cell receptor beta chains presented below share a single source sample, sequenced in a study of post-analysis software for immune sequencing data. Findings of the study overall: The five TRBV segments detected at higher frequency in patients than in controls included TRBV5-6, TRBV5-1 and TRBV20-1.

Unique molecular identifiers were built into the TCR beta cDNA libraries. In TCRdb, the PCR reads were re-called with MiXCR into one record per CDR3 protein. The sample has some 890,000 distinct CDR3 sequences, around 53% seen once. No antigen has been assigned to these receptors. The material sequenced was blood. These receptors were obtained from a girl between 5 and 17 years old with multiple sclerosis.

This clonotype was seen a handful of times. This sequence joins TRBV20-1 and TRBJ2-1; the D call may be TRBD1 or TRBD2 (5 bases each). The length of the CDR3 is 12 residues. CDR1 is DFQATT and CDR2 is SNEGSKA in the germline V gene (reference sequence). The germline V and J ends were trimmed by 0 bases and 8 bases, with 8 bases remaining between them. CDR3 nucleotide sequence: TGCAGTGCTAGAGAACGAGGGGATGAGCAGTTCTTC. This gives the protein CSARERGDEQFF.

The V gene is TRBV10-3, the J gene TRBJ2-5; D is uncertain. V shed 0 bases and J shed 12 bases, with 11 bases lying between them. The CDR3 loop spans 12 amino acids. Germline values: CDR1 ENHRY, CDR2 SYGVKD. CDR3 residues: CAISESIQVKYF. The CDR3, as DNA: TGTGCCATCAGTGAGTCGATTCAAGTTAAGTACTTC.

The chain carries TRBV7-9 and TRBJ2-7; a possible D gene is TRBD1 (5 bases). The length of the CDR3 is 13 residues. CDR1 is SEHNR and CDR2 is FQNEAQ in the germline V gene (reference sequence). V gave up 0 bases and J gave up 5 bases, with 8 bases separating them. CDR3 DNA: TGTGCCAGCAGCTTAGCCAGGGAAGACGAGCAGTACTTC. Translation: CASSLAREDEQYF.

The J gene is TRBJ2-4, the V gene TRBV7-7; either TRBD1 or TRBD2 may fit D (7 bases each). The DNA end lines up better with TRBJ2-7; the J call may be wrong. Germline V gene data show CDR1 as SSHAT and CDR2 as FNYEAQ (reference sequence). The CDR3 contains 13 residues. CDR3 DNA: TGTGCCAGCAGCCCAGGGGGGGACTACGAGCAGTACTTC. It yields the protein CASSPGGDYEQYF.

CDR3 amino acids: CASSLDRARTDTQYF. DNA of the CDR3: TGCGCCAGCAGCTTGGACAGAGCCCGCACAGATACGCAGTATTTT. The rearrangement joins TRBV5-1 to TRBJ2-3, with D unresolved. The length of the CDR3 is 15 residues. Trimming removed 0 bases from V and 1 base from J, with 9 bases in between. CDR1 and CDR2 (germline): SGHRS, YFSETQ. Complete variable domain (other parts from reference TRBV5-1 and TRBJ2-3): KAGVTQTPRYLIKTRGQQVTLSCSPISGHRSVSWYQQTPGQGLQFLFEYFSETQRNKGNFPGRFSGRQFSNSRSEMNVSTLELGDSALYLCASSLDRARTDTQYFGPGTRLTVL.

This clonotype showed up just a few times. V gene TRBV20-1 combines with J gene TRBJ2-1; 7 nucleotides agree with TRBD1. The CDR3 loop spans 12 amino acids. Germline V gene sequence: CDR1 DFQATT, CDR2 SNEGSKA (reference sequence). V dropped 4 bases and J dropped 6; count of bases not matched to a gene: 3. The CDR3 spells CSATGTVNEQFF. The CDR3 DNA is TGCAGTGCTACAGGGACAGTCAATGAGCAGTTCTTC.

The rearrangement links TRBV5-1 to TRBJ2-1; the D gene is possibly TRBD2 (5 bases). The J call may be faulty, since TRBJ2-7 better matches the DNA end. This CDR3 region has 13 residues. CDR1 is SGHRS and CDR2 is YFSETQ in the germline V gene. CDR3 nucleotide sequence: TGCGCCAGCAGCACCGCTAGCATCAACGAGCAGTACTTC. It translates to CASSTASINEQYF.

There are a few counts of this clonotype. The V gene is TRBV7-2, the J gene TRBJ2-6, with 8 bases that match TRBD1. From germline, CDR1 is SGHTA and CDR2 FQGNSA. The CDR3 length is 17 residues. Trimming took 8 bases from V and 0 from J; bases not matched to a gene: 9. CDR3 amino acids: CASADGQGVSGANVLTF. CDR3 DNA: TGTGCCAGCGCCGACGGACAGGGAGTCTCTGGGGCCAACGTCCTGACTTTC.

This clonotype showed up just a few times. The J gene is TRBJ2-5, the V gene TRBV29-1; D is uncertain. The CDR3 length is 13 residues. Germline CDR1 is SQVTM and CDR2 is ANQGSEA. V lost 7 bases and J lost 3, with 15 bases in between. In DNA form, the CDR3 reads TGCAGCGCATCCACGATCTACAAAGAGACCCAGTACTTC. Translation: CSASTIYKETQYF.

V is TRBV10-3 and J is TRBJ1-1; D remains ambiguous. The CDR3 is made up of 15 amino acids. The V and J ends lost 2 bases and 4 bases respectively, with 14 bases between them. The germline gives CDR1 ENHRY, CDR2 SYGVKD. CDR3 residues: CAISEELRAGTEAFF. The CDR3 bases are TGTGCCATCAGTGAGGAGTTGCGGGCCGGCACTGAAGCTTTCTTT.

The CDR3, as DNA: TGTGCCAGCAGCTTAGATCGGTCCCCGGTTCAGTATTTT. Its protein is CASSLDRSPVQYF. This chain uses TRBV7-2 with TRBJ2-3; no firm D call. Trimming shortened V by 1 base and J by 12 bases, and 14 bases separated the two germline ends. Germline V CDR1 and CDR2: SGHTA, FQGNSA. CDR3 length equals 13 residues. Drawing the rest from reference TRBV7-2 and TRBJ2-3, the complete variable domain is GAGVSQSPSNKVTEKGKDVELRCDPISGHTALYWYRQSLGQGLEFLIYFQGNSAPDKSGLPSDRFSAERTGGSVSTLTIQRTQQEDSAVYLCASSLDRSPVQYFGPGTRLTVL.

The gene calls are TRBV5-1 and TRBJ1-2; possibly TRBD1 for D (5 bases). The germline gives CDR1 SGHRS, CDR2 YFSETQ. The CDR3 contains 17 residues. V lost 1 base and J lost 6, with 22 bases in between. The CDR3 nucleotides read TGCGCCAGCAGCTTGTTGCATTCCGGGGGAAAGGCAGATGGCTACACCTTC. This translates into CASSLLHSGGKADGYTF.

This clonotype was found a few times. This chain links TRBV29-1 with TRBJ2-7; D may be TRBD1 or TRBD2 (7 bases each). In germline, CDR1 is SQVTM, CDR2 ANQGSEA. Between the trimmed V and J ends, which lost 3 bases and 6 bases, there was a span of 15 bases. The CDR3 totals 13 residues. The DNA of the CDR3 is TGCAGCGTTGACGGTGACAGGGAGGGCGAGCAGTACTTC. As protein: CSVDGDREGEQYF.

This clonotype was found a few times. V gene TRBV11-2 combines with J gene TRBJ2-3; D perhaps matches TRBD1 (6 bases). The germline V and J ends were trimmed by 4 bases and 4 bases, with 9 bases remaining between them. The V gene's germline CDR1 is SGHAT and CDR2 FQNNGV. The CDR3 has 13 amino acids. The DNA for the CDR3 is TGTGCCAGCAGCTCGAGACAGGCAGATACGCAGTATTTT. This gives the protein CASSSRQADTQYF. Drawing the rest from reference TRBV11-2 and TRBJ2-3, the complete variable domain is EAGVAQSPRYKIIEKRQSVAFWCNPISGHATLYWYQQILGQGPKLLIQFQNNGVVDDSQLPKDRFSAERLKGVDSTLKIQPAKLEDSAVYLCASSSRQADTQYFGPGTRLTVL.

Only a few counts were recorded for this clonotype. The rearrangement uses TRBV9 and TRBJ2-3, with D maybe TRBD1 (6 bases). Germline CDR1 SGDLS, CDR2 YYNGEE. V lost 4 bases and J 4 bases, leaving 13 bases between the germline ends. The CDR3 is 14 residues long. CDR3 coding DNA: TGTGCCAGCAGCAACACAGGGTTAGCAGATACGCAGTATTTT. Amino acids: CASSNTGLADTQYF.

This clonotype was detected only a few times. The gene calls are TRBV7-2 and TRBJ2-7; the D is unclear. Matching the DNA end better, TRBJ2-1 makes the J call doubtful. The CDR3 sequence is 13 residues long. The germline V gene encodes CDR1 SGHTA and CDR2 FQGNSA. CDR3 residues: CASSFEPTGGQFF. The DNA of the CDR3 is TGTGCCAGCAGCTTCGAACCGACGGGTGGGCAGTTCTTC.

The rearrangement uses TRBV28 and TRBJ2-1; the D gene is possibly TRBD2 (5 bases). The CDR3 has 12 residues. V dropped 5 bases and J dropped 12 bases, with 14 bases sitting between them. Germline V gene sequence: CDR1 MDHEN, CDR2 SYDVKM. CDR3 coding DNA: TGTGCCAGCAGTGGGCGGGTGGTTGGGCAGTTCTTC. It translates to CASSGRVVGQFF.

This chain's CDR3 is CASSLGTLGNQPQHF. DNA of the CDR3: TGTGCCAGCAGTTTAGGGACACTGGGGAATCAGCCCCAGCATTTT. The chain is built from TRBV12-3 or TRBV12-4 and TRBJ1-5; perhaps TRBD1 as D (5 bases). This CDR3 has 15 residues. V lost 1 base to trimming and J lost 4 bases, with 11 bases between them.

The chain is built from TRBV29-1 and TRBJ1-2, with a weak D call TRBD1 (5 bases). CDR1 and CDR2 (germline): SQVTM, ANQGSEA. The CDR3 has 14 residues. The V end lost 4 bases, the J end lost 3 bases, and 15 bases lay between the germline ends. The CDR3 coding sequence is TGCAGCGTTGTGTGGGGACCCCCTCACTATGGCTACACCTTC. This encodes CSVVWGPPHYGYTF. The whole variable domain, remainder taken from reference TRBV29-1 and TRBJ1-2, is SAVISQKPSRDICQRGTSLTIQCQVDSQVTMMFWYRQQPGQSLTLIATANQGSEATYESGFVIDKFPISRPNLTFSTLTVSNMSPEDSSIYLCSVVWGPPHYGYTFGSGTRLTVV.

The chain has TRBV12-3 or TRBV12-4 and TRBJ1-5; the match to TRBD1 covers 7 bases. The J segment lost 6 bases and the V segment lost 4 bases, leaving 6 bases of the junction unmatched. There are 14 residues in the CDR3. The CDR3 loop is CASSYIQGGQPQHF. CDR3 nucleotides: TGTGCCAGCAGTTACATTCAGGGGGGTCAGCCCCAGCATTTT.

This chain joins TRBV7-3 and TRBJ2-5; 8 nucleotides align to TRBD2. The V gene end was trimmed by 5 bases and the J gene end by 2 bases; junction bases not matched to a gene: 16. This CDR3 spans 18 amino acids. Germline CDR1 reads SGHTA; CDR2 reads FQGTGA. The CDR3 spells CASSPYFRLGGGQETQYF. CDR3 DNA sequence: TGTGCCAGCAGCCCCTATTTTAGACTGGGCGGGGGGCAAGAGACCCAGTACTTC.

J is TRBJ2-4 and V is TRBV7-2, with 7 bases matching TRBD2. The J call may be wrong; the DNA end is better matched by TRBJ2-5. The CDR3 runs to 15 residues. Germline CDR1 and CDR2: SGHTA and FQGNSA. This CDR3 reads CASSPQGLGVETQYF. The CDR3, as DNA: TGTGCCAGCAGCCCCCAAGGACTAGGCGTAGAGACCCAGTACTTC.

This rearrangement joins TRBV10-3 to TRBJ1-4; perhaps TRBD1 as D (6 bases). V lost 4 bases and J lost 6, with 15 bases in between. CDR1 is ENHRY and CDR2 is SYGVKD in the germline V gene. The CDR3 consists of 15 residues. This CDR3 reads CAISVGGRKDEKLFF. In nucleotides, the CDR3 is TGTGCCATCAGTGTAGGGGGGAGAAAGGATGAAAAACTGTTTTTT.

There are a few counts of this clonotype. The chain uses TRBV12-3 or TRBV12-4 and TRBJ2-3, with 9 bases fitting TRBD2. The CDR3 consists of 17 residues. V lost 3 bases and J lost 0; bases outside the gene matches: 7. The CDR3 DNA reads TGTGCCAGCAGTTTCCGGGTAGCGGGAGCTAGCACAGATACGCAGTATTTT. As protein: CASSFRVAGASTDTQYF.

About this clonotype: Relative to the germline gene, one junction end is altered; a read error may explain this. The J gene is TRBJ1-1, the V gene TRBV6-5, with 7 positions matching TRBD1. This CDR3 region has 17 residues. CDR1 is MNHEY and CDR2 is SVGAGI in the germline V gene. CDR3 residues: CASSDSTGVTLNTEAFF. The DNA of the CDR3 is TGTGCCAGCAGTGACTCTACAGGGGTCACTTTGAACACTGAAGCTTTCTTT.

The chain uses TRBV14 and TRBJ2-1, with TRBD2 matching over 13 bases. This CDR3 region has 16 residues. With V trimmed by 4 bases and J by 10 bases, 10 bases remained unmatched. The germline V gene encodes CDR1 SGHDN and CDR2 FVKESK. The CDR3 loop is CASSRIPGLAGSEQFF. The CDR3, as DNA: TGTGCCAGCAGCCGGATACCGGGACTAGCGGGGTCGGAGCAGTTCTTC. The entire variable domain, with the rest obtained from reference TRBV14 and TRBJ2-1, is as follows: EAGVTQFPSHSVIEKGQTVTLRCDPISGHDNLYWYRRVMGKEIKFLLHFVKESKQDESGMPNNRFLAERTGGTYSTLKVQPAELEDSGVYFCASSRIPGLAGSEQFFGPGTRLTVL.